The clone carrying this T cell receptor beta chain has a count of ten or more. Its cognate antigen is unknown. This record belongs to a study of CD8 T cells in ankylosing spondylitis. General observations from the study: Prior literature has documented some motif variants in synovial fluid and blood from reactive arthritis. One TCR beta motif, made up of 7 or 8 highly homologous variants, appeared characteristic of ankylosing spondylitis blood. In ankylosing spondylitis patients, matched synovial fluid reportedly showed significant enrichment of disease-linked clones.

Quantitative barcoded 5'-RACE was used to prepare TCR beta libraries. TCRdb fed the 5' RACE reads into MiXCR, producing one record per CDR3 protein. The repertoire has approximately 350,000 distinct CDR3 sequences, 14% to 15% of them found once; the top ten carry about 1%. The CDR3 contains 15 residues. CDR1 and CDR2 (germline): SGDLS, YYNGEE. V was pared by 0 bases and J by 3 bases, with 13 bases between. This TCR was sampled from a male donor with ankylosing spondylitis or in good health (not recorded which). J is TRBJ2-7 and V is TRBV9, with D possibly called TRBD1 or TRBD2 (6 bases each). The sequencing sample was made of blood, either unsorted or a sorted T cell fraction (not recorded which). The CDR3 reads CASSVDEGGIYEQYF. CDR3 nucleotides: TGTGCCAGCAGCGTAGACGAAGGGGGGATCTACGAGCAGTACTTC.